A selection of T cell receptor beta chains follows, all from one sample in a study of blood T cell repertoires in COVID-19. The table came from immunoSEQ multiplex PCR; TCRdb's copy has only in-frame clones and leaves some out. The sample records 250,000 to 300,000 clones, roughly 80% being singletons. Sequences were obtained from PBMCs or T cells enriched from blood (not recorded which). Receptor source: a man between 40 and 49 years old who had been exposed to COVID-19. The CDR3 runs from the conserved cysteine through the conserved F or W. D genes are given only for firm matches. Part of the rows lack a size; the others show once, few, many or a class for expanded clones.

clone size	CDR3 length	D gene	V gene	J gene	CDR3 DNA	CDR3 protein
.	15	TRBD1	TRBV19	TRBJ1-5	TGTGCCAGTCATCCCTCAGACAGGGGTTATCAGCCCCAGCATTTT	CASHPSDRGYQPQHF
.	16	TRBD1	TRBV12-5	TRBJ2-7	TGTGCTAGTGGTTTGGTAGTAGGACAGGAGGCCTACGAGCAGTACTTC	CASGLVVGQEAYEQYF
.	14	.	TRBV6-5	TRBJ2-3	TGTGCCAGCGTCCGGGTGGAGTCGAGAGATACGCAGTATTTT	CASVRVESRDTQYF
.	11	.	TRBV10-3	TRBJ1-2	TGTGCCATCAGTGCGGGGGGAATCCACACCTTC	CAISAGGIHTF
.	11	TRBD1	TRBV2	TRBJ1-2	TGTGCCACACGACAGGGTCATGGCTACACCTTC	CATRQGHGYTF
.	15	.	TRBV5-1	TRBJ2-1	TGCGCCAGCAGCTTGGTGGGAGAGGGATACAATGAGCAGTTCTTC	CASSLVGEGYNEQFF
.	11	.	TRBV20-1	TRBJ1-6	TGCAGCCTTCTTGAACAGGGTACCCTCCACTTT	CSLLEQGTLHF
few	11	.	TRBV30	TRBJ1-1	TGTGCCTGGAAGAGGGACACTGAAGCTTTCTTT	CAWKRDTEAFF
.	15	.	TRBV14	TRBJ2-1	TGTGCCAGCAGCCAAGATCGCTTCGGTTCGGATGAGCAGTTCTTC	CASSQDRFGSDEQFF
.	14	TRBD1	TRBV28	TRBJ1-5	TGTGCCAGCGTCTCGACAGGGTTAGCTCAGCCCCAGCATTTT	CASVSTGLAQPQHF
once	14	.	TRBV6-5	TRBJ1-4	TGTGCCAGCATTACCCGACAGGCTAATGAAAAACTGTTTTTT	CASITRQANEKLFF
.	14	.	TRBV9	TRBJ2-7	TGTGCCAGCAGCGTATCGGTTGCAGGGCCCGAGCAGTACTTC	CASSVSVAGPEQYF
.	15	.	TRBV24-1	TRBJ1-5	TGTGCCACCAGTGATGATGACAGGCCAGATCAGCCCCAGCATTTT	CATSDDDRPDQPQHF
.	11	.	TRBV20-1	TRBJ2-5	TGCAGTGCTGAGAGGGAAGAGACCCAGTACTTC	CSAEREETQYF
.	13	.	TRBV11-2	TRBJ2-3	TGTGCCAGCGGGAGGGGGGGAACAGATACGCAGTATTTT	CASGRGGTDTQYF
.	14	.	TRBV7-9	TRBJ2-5	TGTGCCAGCAGCCCGACCCTAGCACGAGAGACCCAGTACTTC	CASSPTLARETQYF
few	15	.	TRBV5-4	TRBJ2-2	TGTGCCAGCAGCTTGGAAGCGAGCAACACCGGGGAGCTGTTTTTT	CASSLEASNTGELFF
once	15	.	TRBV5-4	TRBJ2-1	TGTGCCAGCAGCCCCGAGCCGGGAGACTCCAATGAGCAGTTCTTC	CASSPEPGDSNEQFF
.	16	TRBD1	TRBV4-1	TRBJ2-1	TGCGCCAGCAGCCACCCCGGGACAGCCAGCCGCAATGAGCAGTTCTTC	CASSHPGTASRNEQFF
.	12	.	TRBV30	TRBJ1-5	TGTGCCTGGAGTGTCCTAGAGCAGCCCCAGCATTTT	CAWSVLEQPQHF
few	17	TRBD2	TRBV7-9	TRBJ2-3	TGTGCCAGCAGCCAGATCCCCACTAGCGGGAGCGCAGATACGCAGTATTTT	CASSQIPTSGSADTQYF
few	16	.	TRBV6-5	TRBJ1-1	TGTGCCAGCAGTTACTGGGGGCGAGGGATGAACACTGAAGCTTTCTTT	CASSYWGRGMNTEAFF
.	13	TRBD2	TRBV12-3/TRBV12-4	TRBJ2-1	TGTGCCAGCAGTCCTAGCGGGAGGGGTGAGCAGTTCTTC	CASSPSGRGEQFF
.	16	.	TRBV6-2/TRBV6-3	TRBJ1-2	TGTGCCAGCAGTTTCTCGGACATACTCATTAACTATGGCTACACCTTC	CASSFSDILINYGYTF
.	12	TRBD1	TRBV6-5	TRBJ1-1	TGTGCCAGCAGTCCAGGGACAGTTGAAGCTTTCTTT	CASSPGTVEAFF
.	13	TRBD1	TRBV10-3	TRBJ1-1	TGTGCCACCAGGGGACAGCCGAACACTGAAGCTTTCTTT	CATRGQPNTEAFF
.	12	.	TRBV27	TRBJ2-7	TGTGCCTCGGAAGGGGGAAACTACGAGCAGTACTTC	CASEGGNYEQYF
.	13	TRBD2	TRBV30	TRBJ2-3	TGTGCCTGGTCGGGCGGGAGGGCAGATACGCAGTATTTT	CAWSGGRADTQYF
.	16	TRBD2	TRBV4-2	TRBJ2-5	TGTGCCAGCAGCCAAGGAGATAGCGGGAGTGAAGAGACCCAGTACTTC	CASSQGDSGSEETQYF
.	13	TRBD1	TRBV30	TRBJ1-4	TGTGCCTGGAGTGGACAGGGCGGTGAAAAACTGTTTTTT	CAWSGQGGEKLFF
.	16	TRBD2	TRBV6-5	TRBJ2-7	TGTGCCAGCAGTTACTCGGTAACTAGCGTTTCCTACGAGCAGTACTTC	CASSYSVTSVSYEQYF
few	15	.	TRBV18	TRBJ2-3	TGTGCCAGCTCACCATGGGACACGCACACAGATACGCAGTATTTT	CASSPWDTHTDTQYF
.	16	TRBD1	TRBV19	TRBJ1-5	TGTGCCAGTAGTACACCGCAGGGGGCTCGTGATCAGCCCCAGCATTTT	CASSTPQGARDQPQHF
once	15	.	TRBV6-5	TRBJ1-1	TGTGCCAGCAGGATAAATACAGGGTATGGCACTGAAGCTTTCTTT	CASRINTGYGTEAFF
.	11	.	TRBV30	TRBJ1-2	TGTGCCTGGATAAGGGGCTATGGCTACACCTTC	CAWIRGYGYTF
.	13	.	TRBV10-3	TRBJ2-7	TGTGCCGCTGGGGGAACGGGGGACTACGAGCAGTACTTC	CAAGGTGDYEQYF
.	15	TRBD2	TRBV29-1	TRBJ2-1	TGCAGCGTTGAGTTGAGTTTACTAGCGTCCAATGAGCAGTTCTTC	CSVELSLLASNEQFF
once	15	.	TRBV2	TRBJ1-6	TGTGCCAGCAGTGTCGGGTCAGGGGTAGACTCACCCCTCCACTTT	CASSVGSGVDSPLHF
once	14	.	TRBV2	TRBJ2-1	TGTGCCAGCGGAGTAGCGGTCTCCTACAATGAGCAGTTCTTC	CASGVAVSYNEQFF
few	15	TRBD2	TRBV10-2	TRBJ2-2	TGCGCCAGCAGCCTAGCGGGAGCGAACACCGGGGAGCTGTTTTTT	CASSLAGANTGELFF
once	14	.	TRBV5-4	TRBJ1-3	TGTGCCAGCAGCTTGGCCAGCTCTGGAAACACCATATATTTT	CASSLASSGNTIYF
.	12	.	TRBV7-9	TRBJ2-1	TGTGCCAGCAGCTTAGATAACACCCAGCAGTTCTTC	CASSLDNTQQFF
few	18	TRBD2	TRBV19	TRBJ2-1	TGTGCCAGTAGTTTCCAGGGGCAAGGACTAGCGGGGTCGAATGAGCAGTTCTTC	CASSFQGQGLAGSNEQFF
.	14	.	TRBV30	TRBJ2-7	TGTGCCTGGAGTGTATCAGGTCTCAACTACGAGCAGTACTTC	CAWSVSGLNYEQYF
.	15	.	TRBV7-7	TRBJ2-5	TGTGCTAGCAGCTCCCTCGGACAGCACCAAGAGACCCAGTACTTC	CASSSLGQHQETQYF